The text below deals with one TCR beta chain. The antigen is unknown. This entry comes from a study of chemoradiotherapy in HPV16-positive cancers. Study-level results: In HPV16-positive patients, HPV-responsive T-cell expansion tracked better recurrence-free survival. Candidate HPV-specific clones and E7-related TCR motifs grew in tumor during treatment.

Germline lookup yields CDR1 MDHEN and CDR2 SYDVKM. The J segment lost 3 bases and the V segment lost 8 bases, leaving 5 bases of the junction unmatched. The CDR3 consists of 14 residues. This table comes from immunoSEQ multiplex PCR, and its TCRdb copy is limited to in-frame clones, with some not included. The repertoire holds 9,000 to 13,000 clones, over 60% seen once, with roughly 13% in the top ten. The source was tumor tissue, collected from a patient who underwent chemoradiotherapy. This TCR came from a human donor with HPV-associated anogenital cancer. The chain has TRBV28 and TRBJ2-2; 8 nucleotides line up with TRBD1. CDR3 sequence: CASSRTGHTGELFF. Written as DNA, the CDR3 is TGTGCCAGCTCCCGGACAGGGCACACCGGGGAGCTGTTTTTT.